This T cell receptor (beta chain) is from a study of CD8 T cells in Susac syndrome. About 0.45 to 1 ug RNA was reverse transcribed with random hexamers. TCR beta CDR3 was amplified by immunoSEQ multiplex PCR. This amplification extended across 54 Vbeta and 13 Jbeta segments. Using its own MiXCR run on the immunoSEQ multiplex PCR reads, TCRdb lists one record per CDR3 protein. This sample yields 130,000 to 150,000 distinct CDR3 sequences, of which roughly 94% are seen a single time; 0.075% to 0.09% belongs to the top ten. The ends were cut back, 6 bases at V and 3 bases at J, with 9 bases in the middle. The germline gives CDR1 SEHNR, CDR2 FQNEAQ (reference sequence). The CDR3 covers 13 residues.

The material sequenced was CD4+ T cells from PBMCs. The chain uses TRBV7-9 and TRBJ2-1; D unclear. The source of this sequence is a human donor in good health. As DNA, the CDR3 is TGTGCCAGCAGTTTACTCGACTACAATGAGCAGTTCTTC. As protein: CASSLLDYNEQFF.